Listed below are T cell receptor beta chains from one sample, sequenced in a study of blood T cells in healthy people across ages. TCRdb independently ran MiXCR on the 5' RACE reads; one entry per CDR3 protein. The sample includes around 870,000 distinct CDR3 sequences, 25% to 30% seen only once; the top ten take approximately 15%. The material sequenced was blood. The origin of the receptors is a woman older than 75 in good health. Each CDR3 is given with its conserved first and last residue. The D gene is left open where the match is weak. Expanded clones get a size class; other rows say once, few or many, or leave the size out.

j_gene: TRBJ2-5
d_gene: -
v_gene: TRBV7-6
abundance: many
CDR3nt: TGTGCCAGCAGTTTATCCCGGCGGGAGACCCAGTACTTC
CDR3aa: CASSLSRRETQYF

j_gene: TRBJ2-7
d_gene: -
v_gene: TRBV20-1
abundance: -
CDR3nt: TGCAGTGCTAGATACTGGACAAACGAGCAGTACTTC
CDR3aa: CSARYWTNEQYF

j_gene: TRBJ2-3
d_gene: -
v_gene: TRBV12-3/TRBV12-4
abundance: many
CDR3nt: TGTGCCAGCAGTTTATTTGGAAAAGATACGCAGTATTTT
CDR3aa: CASSLFGKDTQYF

j_gene: TRBJ2-4
d_gene: -
v_gene: TRBV28
abundance: -
CDR3nt: TGTGCCAGCAGTCGGGGCTCTCCCTTAGCCAAAAACATTCAGTACTTC
CDR3aa: CASSRGSPLAKNIQYF

j_gene: TRBJ2-7
d_gene: -
v_gene: TRBV18
abundance: many
CDR3nt: TGTGCCAGCTCACTTTGGACCGATCACCCCTACGAGCAGTACTTC
CDR3aa: CASSLWTDHPYEQYF

j_gene: TRBJ2-6
d_gene: -
v_gene: TRBV6-2/TRBV6-3
abundance: many
CDR3nt: TGTGCCAGCAGTGCCCGGGACAAATACTCTGGGGCCAACGTCCTGACTTTC
CDR3aa: CASSARDKYSGANVLTF

j_gene: TRBJ1-6
d_gene: -
v_gene: TRBV7-2
abundance: many
CDR3nt: TGTGCCAGCAGCTTAGTAGCGGCCTACTTGAATTCACCCCTCCACTTT
CDR3aa: CASSLVAAYLNSPLHF

j_gene: TRBJ2-5
d_gene: -
v_gene: TRBV6-2/TRBV6-3
abundance: many
CDR3nt: TGTGCCAGCAGTTACTGGGGTGTTCAAGAGACCCAGTACTTC
CDR3aa: CASSYWGVQETQYF

j_gene: TRBJ2-7
d_gene: TRBD2
v_gene: TRBV7-2
abundance: many
CDR3nt: TGTGCCAGCAGCTCTTCTAGCGGGGGGACCTACGAGCAGTACTTC
CDR3aa: CASSSSSGGTYEQYF

j_gene: TRBJ1-3
d_gene: -
v_gene: TRBV3-1
abundance: -
CDR3nt: TGTGCCAGCAGCCAAGAAACCAGGGCCTCTGGAAACACCATATATTTT
CDR3aa: CASSQETRASGNTIYF

j_gene: TRBJ2-1
d_gene: -
v_gene: TRBV6-5
abundance: -
CDR3nt: TGTGCCAGCAGTTACCGGGGTCCGGCCGGGGGGCCGTACAATGAGCAGTTCTTC
CDR3aa: CASSYRGPAGGPYNEQFF

j_gene: TRBJ2-7
d_gene: TRBD1
v_gene: TRBV29-1
abundance: -
CDR3nt: TGCAGCGTGGTGACAGGGCGCTACGAGCAGTACTTC
CDR3aa: CSVVTGRYEQYF

j_gene: TRBJ2-7
d_gene: -
v_gene: TRBV12-3/TRBV12-4
abundance: -
CDR3nt: TGTGCCAGCGGGGACTCCAACAGCTGCTACGAGCAGTACTTC
CDR3aa: CASGDSNSCYEQYF

j_gene: TRBJ2-7
d_gene: -
v_gene: TRBV5-1
abundance: -
CDR3nt: TGCGCCAGCAGCGCCCAGGGGGGCCTCTGGGATGAGCAGTACTTC
CDR3aa: CASSAQGGLWDEQYF

j_gene: TRBJ2-1
d_gene: -
v_gene: TRBV10-1
abundance: many
CDR3nt: TGCGCCAGCAGTAGGGACATAACGACCTACAATGAGCAGTTCTTC
CDR3aa: CASSRDITTYNEQFF

j_gene: TRBJ1-2
d_gene: TRBD1
v_gene: TRBV12-3/TRBV12-4
abundance: many
CDR3nt: TGTGCCAGCAGCCCCGGGACAGATAACTATGGCTACACCTTC
CDR3aa: CASSPGTDNYGYTF

j_gene: TRBJ2-3
d_gene: -
v_gene: TRBV5-1
abundance: many
CDR3nt: TGCGCCAGCAGCTTGGCTGAGAACACAGATACGCAGTATTTT
CDR3aa: CASSLAENTDTQYF

j_gene: TRBJ2-1
d_gene: -
v_gene: TRBV6-2/TRBV6-3
abundance: many
CDR3nt: TGTGCCAGCAGAAGCCACGGGAACAATGAGCAGTTCTTC
CDR3aa: CASRSHGNNEQFF

j_gene: TRBJ2-3
d_gene: TRBD2
v_gene: TRBV20-1
abundance: -
CDR3nt: TGCAGTGCTAGACGGAGCGGGGGGGCTGGAGATACGCAGTATTTT
CDR3aa: CSARRSGGAGDTQYF

j_gene: TRBJ1-3
d_gene: -
v_gene: TRBV14
abundance: few
CDR3nt: TGTGCCAGCAGCCCTGGATCCTCTGGAAACACCATATATTTT
CDR3aa: CASSPGSSGNTIYF

j_gene: TRBJ1-5
d_gene: -
v_gene: TRBV30
abundance: -
CDR3nt: TGTGCCTGGAGTGTACGCAACCTTCGGAATCAGCCCCAGCATTTT
CDR3aa: CAWSVRNLRNQPQHF

j_gene: TRBJ2-7
d_gene: TRBD1
v_gene: TRBV5-5
abundance: many
CDR3nt: TGTGCCAGCAGCGCACCGGGACAGGGGATGTACGAGCAGTACTTC
CDR3aa: CASSAPGQGMYEQYF

j_gene: TRBJ2-3
d_gene: TRBD2
v_gene: TRBV7-8
abundance: many
CDR3nt: TGTGCCAGCAGCTTTTCGGGGGCGGGGGGTAACGCAGATACGCAGTATTTT
CDR3aa: CASSFSGAGGNADTQYF

j_gene: TRBJ1-1
d_gene: -
v_gene: TRBV15
abundance: -
CDR3nt: TGTGCCACCAGCAGAGACAGGGAGGGCACTGAAGCTTTCTTT
CDR3aa: CATSRDREGTEAFF

j_gene: TRBJ2-6
d_gene: TRBD2
v_gene: TRBV25-1
abundance: -
CDR3nt: TGTGCCAGCAGTGAATCGTGGGGGGGCTCTGGGGCCAACGTCCTGACTTTC
CDR3aa: CASSESWGGSGANVLTF

j_gene: TRBJ2-7
d_gene: TRBD2
v_gene: TRBV20-1
abundance: once
CDR3nt: TGCAGTGCTAGGGGGGGGACTAGCGGCTACGAGCAGTACTTC
CDR3aa: CSARGGTSGYEQYF

j_gene: TRBJ1-1
d_gene: -
v_gene: TRBV7-2
abundance: -
CDR3nt: TGTGCCAGCAGCTTAGCAAGAGAAATAATGACTGAAGCTTTCTTT
CDR3aa: CASSLAREIMTEAFF

j_gene: TRBJ2-5
d_gene: -
v_gene: TRBV7-2
abundance: many
CDR3nt: TGTGCCAGCAGCTTACGGTGGGCGGCAGTGGAGGGGAGGAGGGAGACCCAGTACTTC
CDR3aa: CASSLRWAAVEGRRETQYF

j_gene: TRBJ2-7
d_gene: TRBD2
v_gene: TRBV11-2
abundance: many
CDR3nt: TGTGCCAGCAGCCCACAGCGGGGGGGCGTTCCCTACGAGCAGTACTTC
CDR3aa: CASSPQRGGVPYEQYF

j_gene: TRBJ2-3
d_gene: -
v_gene: TRBV3-1
abundance: many
CDR3nt: TGTGCCAGCAGCCCGGAGACCTTAAGCACAGATACGCAGTATTTT
CDR3aa: CASSPETLSTDTQYF

j_gene: TRBJ1-1
d_gene: -
v_gene: TRBV7-9
abundance: -
CDR3nt: TGTGCCAGCAGCCTTCGGACAGCGGAAGCTTTCTTT
CDR3aa: CASSLRTAEAFF

j_gene: TRBJ2-7
d_gene: TRBD1
v_gene: TRBV2
abundance: many
CDR3nt: TGTGCCAGCGCAGGGGGAGTATCCGAGCAGTACTTC
CDR3aa: CASAGGVSEQYF

j_gene: TRBJ2-7
d_gene: -
v_gene: TRBV5-1
abundance: many
CDR3nt: TGCGCCAGCAGCTTGGCAAATATCGTCCAGGCGAGCTCCTACGAGCAGTACTTC
CDR3aa: CASSLANIVQASSYEQYF

j_gene: TRBJ2-2
d_gene: -
v_gene: TRBV12-3/TRBV12-4
abundance: many
CDR3nt: TGTGCCAGCAGTCTCCGGGACGCCGGGGAGCTGTTTTTT
CDR3aa: CASSLRDAGELFF

j_gene: TRBJ2-1
d_gene: TRBD2
v_gene: TRBV4-3
abundance: many
CDR3nt: TGCGCCAGCAGCCAAGGTTCTAGCGGGGGGGCCTGGGAGCAGTTCTTC
CDR3aa: CASSQGSSGGAWEQFF

j_gene: TRBJ1-1
d_gene: TRBD1
v_gene: TRBV4-2
abundance: -
CDR3nt: TGTGCCAGCAGCCAAGGGACAGGACAGTACACTGAAGCTTTCTTT
CDR3aa: CASSQGTGQYTEAFF

j_gene: TRBJ2-5
d_gene: -
v_gene: TRBV5-1
abundance: -
CDR3nt: TGCGCCAGCAGTAGGCAGGGCGACAACAATGAGCAGTACTTC
CDR3aa: CASSRQGDNNEQYF

j_gene: TRBJ2-3
d_gene: TRBD2
v_gene: TRBV7-2
abundance: -
CDR3nt: TGTGCCAGCAGCTCCCCGACTAGCGGGGGGCGGTATTTT
CDR3aa: CASSSPTSGGRYF

j_gene: TRBJ2-7
d_gene: -
v_gene: TRBV7-2
abundance: many
CDR3nt: TGTGCCAGCAGCTCATTAGGAGCCCCGAGCGAGCAGTACTTC
CDR3aa: CASSSLGAPSEQYF

j_gene: TRBJ2-7
d_gene: -
v_gene: TRBV7-2
abundance: -
CDR3nt: TGTGCCAGCAGCTTAGCCTACGACTCCTACGAGCAGTACTTC
CDR3aa: CASSLAYDSYEQYF

j_gene: TRBJ2-3
d_gene: -
v_gene: TRBV27
abundance: -
CDR3nt: TGTGCCAGCAGTTTATCCCACCTGGGCACAGATGCGCAGTATTTT
CDR3aa: CASSLSHLGTDAQYF

j_gene: TRBJ2-1
d_gene: TRBD2
v_gene: TRBV20-1
abundance: many
CDR3nt: TGCAGTGCTAGCGGGACTAGCGGAGCCAATGAGCAGTTCTTC
CDR3aa: CSASGTSGANEQFF